This entry is about one T cell receptor (beta chain). Its antigen remains undetermined. No much larger clone is present one base from it, and per-base qualities are unavailable. Other DNA variants within this sample encode the same CDR3. The sample comes from a study of CD8+ T cells in alopecia areata (dated by TCRdb to 2016 to 2018). Background for the entire study: Treated patients were enrolled in an open-label pilot trial of oral tofacitinib, 5 to 10 mg twice daily, for moderate-to-severe alopecia areata. Tofacitinib-treated patients had biopsies at baseline and at 4 and 24 weeks of treatment, with a later scalp biopsy in several patients. RNA was obtained with the PAXgene miRNA kit for fixed scalp, the miRNeasy kit for PBMCs, and the RNeasy kit for mouse skin. In both human patients and the C3H/HeJ mouse model, the study applied high-throughput TCRbeta sequencing to look at T cell clonal expansion in alopecia areata. The SALT score, which quantifies the percentage of affected scalp surface area, was used to measure disease severity in treated patients. Patients received tofacitinib for 6 to 18 months and were then followed off drug for 6 months to check for delayed response and recurrence. immunoSEQ multiplex PCR using 35 Vbeta forward primers and 13 Jbeta reverse primers was used to amplify TCRbeta CDR3 regions. Scalp tissue and sorted CD4+ and CD8+ peripheral blood T cells from patchy and totalis/universalis alopecia areata patients and from healthy controls were covered by human TCRbeta sequencing. Scalp clonality was compared among normal scalp (n=4), patchy alopecia areata scalp (n=8), and alopecia totalis/universalis scalp (n=8). What the study reported, not specific to this receptor: Lesional scalp, especially in alopecia totalis/universalis, showed higher clonality and more expanded CD8+ clones than normal scalp, suggesting antigenic drive. Unlike mouse skin, where gammadelta T cells dominate, normal human skin contains resident alphabeta T cells that get sequenced too, which complicates analysis of the scalp TCR repertoire. Tofacitinib significantly decreased scalp clonality and the number of expanded CD8+ clones among the top 100 scalp clones. TCR sequences shared between patients were less clear than in mice, possibly partly because of HLA diversity in the patient population. Many expanded lesional clones were found to persist in scalp and blood during tofacitinib treatment, and relapse after treatment cessation may be partly explained by this persistence. The treated cohort was small, with a single nonresponder, so links between baseline CD8+ expansion and response need larger studies.

To prepare the library, the immunoSEQ multiplex PCR assay was applied. RNA was extracted from all samples and reverse transcribed into cDNA, which served as template for TCR sequencing. First-strand cDNA was synthesized using SuperScript III with a 2:1 mix of oligo-dT and random hexamers. A synthetic immune receptor repertoire was used to gauge amplification bias, and whatever bias remained was removed computationally. For the original study's pipeline: After raw reads were preprocessed to remove errors, the CDR3 was defined following IMGT conventions as running from the conserved cysteine to phenylalanine. Clonality was computed as 1 minus the Shannon entropy, with the entropy normalized by log2 of the number of productive unique TCRs. Whether each scalp clone was CD4 or CD8 was inferred by checking scalp TCRbeta sequences against the CD4 and CD8 repertoires from sorted blood. Entries here come from immuneACCESS through TCRdb and include only in-frame sequences with V and J called. Some clones fail to appear in such tables; in the studies checked, an unresolved V gene covers under half of the shortfall, and the cause of the remainder is unknown. Clone size and V and J calls were adopted from that table, with D and trimming inferred from the DNA. In this sample the table shows about 190,000 clones, approximately 56% of which occur a single time. The leading ten clones occupy roughly 0.7% of the sample.

The sample's time point, from its label and the paper: around 4 weeks on oral tofacitinib. Taken with the paper, the label for treatment or condition translates to: oral pan-JAK inhibitor, 5-10 mg twice daily. Lesional scalp punch biopsies and peripheral blood were obtained from alopecia areata patients. PBMCs were separated by density centrifugation and stained for CD3, CD4 and CD8, after which CD4+ and CD8+ T cells were sorted on a FACSAria. In the germline V gene (reference sequence), CDR1 corresponds to GTSNPN and CDR2 to SVGIG. Relative to germline, V is 0 bases shorter and J is 0 bases shorter, with 3 bases between their ends. The CDR3 goes from the cysteine to the phenylalanine over 13 residues. Just CDR3 DNA is preserved here, 39 bases in frame from base 1.

Here the sequenced sample was CD4+ T cells sorted from blood, taken at week 4, from a patient treated with tofacitinib. The sequence came from a human donor with alopecia areata. The sequence is built from TRBV30 and TRBJ1-5; the D gene is not confidently resolved. In nucleotide form, the sequence is TGTGCCTGGAGTGTACGTAGCAATCAGCCCCAGCATTTT. The resulting protein is CAWSVRSNQPQHF. With the rest looked up from the reference TRBV30 and TRBJ1-5 genes rather than sequenced, the full variable domain is SQTIHQWPATLVQPVGSPLSLECTVEGTSNPNLYWYRQAAGRGLQLLFYSVGIGQISSEVPQNLSASRPQDRQFILSSKKLLLSDSGFYLCAWSVRSNQPQHFGDGTRLSIL.